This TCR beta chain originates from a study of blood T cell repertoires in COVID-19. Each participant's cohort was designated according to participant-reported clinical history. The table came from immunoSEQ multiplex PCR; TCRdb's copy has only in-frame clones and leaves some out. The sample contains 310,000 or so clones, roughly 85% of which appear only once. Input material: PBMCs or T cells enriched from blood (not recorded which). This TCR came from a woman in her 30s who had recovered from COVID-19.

This CDR3 is CASSLDRIPGELFF. The CDR3 DNA reads TGCGCCAGCAGCTTAGACAGGATCCCCGGGGAGCTGTTTTTT. The chain links TRBV5-1 to TRBJ2-2, with D possibly TRBD1 on 6 matching bases. CDR3 length equals 14 residues. The germline CDR1 and CDR2 sequences are SGHRS and YFSETQ. V was cut by 2 bases and J by 6 bases, with 11 bases left in between.